These T cell receptor beta chains were read from a single sample in a study of metastatic and nonmetastatic thyroid tumors. TCRdb reprocessed the PCR reads via MiXCR. The table includes under 25,000 clones, 25% to 30% detected once. Sequencing was done on a sample of blood. These receptors were collected from a female donor with papillary thyroid cancer or a benign thyroid nodule (not recorded which). Some clones in this sample may be carry-over from other donors' samples. The CDR3 runs from the conserved cysteine through the conserved F or W. The order of the fields is J gene, D gene, clone size, V gene, CDR3 protein, CDR3 DNA. A D gene is named only where the DNA matches it firmly. The listing skips clone size in some rows; elsewhere it reads once, few, many or a size class.

>TRBJ2-7|.|once|TRBV3-1
CASSRLGLSYEQYF
TGTGCCAGCAGCCGCCTAGGGCTCTCCTACGAGCAGTACTTC
>TRBJ2-7|.|large|TRBV6-1
CASSVALESYEQYF
TGTGCCAGCAGTGTCGCACTGGAGTCCTACGAGCAGTACTTC
>TRBJ2-7|.|.|TRBV30
CAWSGGREQYF
TGTGCCTGGAGTGGGGGGAGAGAGCAGTACTTC
>TRBJ1-1|.|few|TRBV18
CASSSIQGEAFF
TGTGCCAGCTCATCCATACAGGGAGAAGCTTTCTTT
>TRBJ1-2|.|few|TRBV6-1
CASSESQDNYGYTF
TGTGCCAGCAGTGAAAGTCAGGATAACTATGGCTACACCTTC
>TRBJ2-7|TRBD2|.|TRBV6-1
CASTRECLSYEQYF
TGTGCCAGTACGCGGGAGTGCCTATCCTACGAGCAGTACTTC
>TRBJ1-5|.|few|TRBV12-3/TRBV12-4
CASSLSGRQQPQHF
TGTGCCAGCAGTTTATCCGGGCGCCAACAGCCCCAGCATTTT
>TRBJ1-4|.|.|TRBV11-2
CASSLVGGHTATNEKLFF
TGTGCCAGCAGCTTAGTGGGGGGACACACTGCAACTAATGAAAAACTGTTTTTT
>TRBJ1-5|.|.|TRBV11-2
CASSSPETGNQPQHF
TGTGCCAGCAGTAGCCCTGAGACAGGAAATCAGCCCCAGCATTTT
>TRBJ1-6|TRBD1|few|TRBV28
CASSFTPRTGGNSHVHF
TGTGCCAGCAGCTTTACCCCCAGGACAGGGGGTAATTCACACGTCCACTTT
>TRBJ1-2|.|.|TRBV3-1
CASSPSAGSRGYTF
TGTGCCAGCAGCCCCAGCGCAGGGTCGCGTGGCTACACCTTC
>TRBJ2-1|.|many|TRBV5-1
CASSLLEIGYYNEQFF
TGCGCCAGCAGCTTGTTGGAGATTGGATACTACAATGAGCAGTTCTTC
>TRBJ2-1|TRBD2|.|TRBV2
CASRQREGGKLFF
TGTGCCAGCAGGCAGCGGGAGGGCGGTAAGCTTTTCTTC
>TRBJ2-2|TRBD2|.|TRBV7-3
CASSSLAGGTGELFF
TGTGCCAGCAGCTCTCTAGCGGGAGGGACCGGGGAGCTGTTTTTT